This T cell receptor (beta chain) was identified in a study of blood T cell repertoires in COVID-19. Sequenced by immunoSEQ multiplex PCR; TCRdb stores in-frame clones only, minus some. The profile covers over 350,000 clones, with 80% to 95% appearing a single time and roughly 0.9% taken by the ten largest. V shed 0 bases, J shed 8 bases, and the junction held 5 bases outside the gene matches. CDR3 size: 14 residues. CDR1 and CDR2 from the germline V gene are LGHDT and YNNKEL (reference sequence). The receptor was derived from a woman aged 40 to 49 who had been exposed to COVID-19. The sequenced sample was PBMCs or T cells enriched from blood (not recorded which). This rearrangement joins TRBV3-1 (or the pseudogene TRBV3-2) to TRBJ1-2; 8 positions agree with TRBD1. CDR3 coding DNA: TGTGCCAGCAGCCAAGAGTCCAGGGGGCGAGGCTACACCTTC. As protein: CASSQESRGRGYTF.